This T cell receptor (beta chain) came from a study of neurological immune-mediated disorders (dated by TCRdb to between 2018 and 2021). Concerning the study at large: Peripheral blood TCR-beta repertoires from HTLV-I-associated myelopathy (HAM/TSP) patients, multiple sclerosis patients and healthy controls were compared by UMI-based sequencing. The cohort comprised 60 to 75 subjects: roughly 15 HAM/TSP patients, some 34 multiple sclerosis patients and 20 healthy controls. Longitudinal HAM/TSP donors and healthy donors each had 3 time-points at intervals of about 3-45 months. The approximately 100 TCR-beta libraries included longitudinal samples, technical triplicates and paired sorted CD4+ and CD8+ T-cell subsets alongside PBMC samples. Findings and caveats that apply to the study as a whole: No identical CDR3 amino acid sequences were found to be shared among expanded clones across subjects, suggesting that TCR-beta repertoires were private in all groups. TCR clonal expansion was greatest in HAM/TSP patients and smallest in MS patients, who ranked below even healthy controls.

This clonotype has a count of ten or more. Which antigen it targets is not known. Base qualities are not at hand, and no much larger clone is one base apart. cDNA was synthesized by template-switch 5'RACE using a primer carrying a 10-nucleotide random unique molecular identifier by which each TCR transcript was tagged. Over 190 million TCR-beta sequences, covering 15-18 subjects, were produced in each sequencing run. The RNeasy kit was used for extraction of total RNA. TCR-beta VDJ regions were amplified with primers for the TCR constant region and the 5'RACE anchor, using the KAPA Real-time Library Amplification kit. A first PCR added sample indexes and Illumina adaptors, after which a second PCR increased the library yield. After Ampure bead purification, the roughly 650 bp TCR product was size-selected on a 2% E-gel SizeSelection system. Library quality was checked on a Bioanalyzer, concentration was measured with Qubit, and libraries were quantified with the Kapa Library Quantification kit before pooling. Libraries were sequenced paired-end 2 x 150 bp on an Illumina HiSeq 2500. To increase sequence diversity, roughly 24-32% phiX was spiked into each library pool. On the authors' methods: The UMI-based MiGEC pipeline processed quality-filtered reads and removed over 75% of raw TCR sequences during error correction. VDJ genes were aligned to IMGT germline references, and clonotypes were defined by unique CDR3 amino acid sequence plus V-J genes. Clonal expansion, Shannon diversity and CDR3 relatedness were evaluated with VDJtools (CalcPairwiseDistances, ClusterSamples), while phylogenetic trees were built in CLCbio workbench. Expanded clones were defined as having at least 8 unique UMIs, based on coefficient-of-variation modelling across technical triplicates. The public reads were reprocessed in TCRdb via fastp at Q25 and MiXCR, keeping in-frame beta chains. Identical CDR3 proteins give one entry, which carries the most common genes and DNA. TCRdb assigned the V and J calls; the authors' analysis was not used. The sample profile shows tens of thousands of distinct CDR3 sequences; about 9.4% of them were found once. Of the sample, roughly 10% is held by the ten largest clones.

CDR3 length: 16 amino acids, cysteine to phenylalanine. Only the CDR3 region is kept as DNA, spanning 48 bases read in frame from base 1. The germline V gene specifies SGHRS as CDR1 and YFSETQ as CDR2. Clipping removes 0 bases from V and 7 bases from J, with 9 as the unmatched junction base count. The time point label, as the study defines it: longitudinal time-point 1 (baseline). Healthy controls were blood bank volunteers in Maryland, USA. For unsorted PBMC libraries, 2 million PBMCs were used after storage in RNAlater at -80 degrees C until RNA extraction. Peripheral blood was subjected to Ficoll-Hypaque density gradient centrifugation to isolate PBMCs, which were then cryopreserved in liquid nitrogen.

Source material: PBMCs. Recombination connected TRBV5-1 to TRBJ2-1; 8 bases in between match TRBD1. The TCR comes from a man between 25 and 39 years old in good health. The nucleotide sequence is TGCGCCAGCAGCTTGGAGCCCAGGGGGCGGTCGAATGAGCAGTTCTTC. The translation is CASSLEPRGRSNEQFF.